The following is a T cell receptor beta chain sequence with its context. The antigen is unknown. J was trimmed by 7 bases and V by 0 bases; bases with no gene match: 5. Germline CDR1 reads MRHNA; CDR2 reads SNTAGT. CDR3 length: 14 amino acids. The sample is drawn from a study of cytomegalovirus exposure and HLA in healthy donors. Overall study results and limits: Sequencing depth roughly uniform across donors was assumed in presence/absence analyses. Later analysis revealed greater clonal expansion in HLA-associated TCR beta chains than in equally common others. Most TCR sequences were uncommon, yet certain public TCRs appeared in many donors.

Vbeta (60) and Jbeta (13) primers were used in the PCR. This table comes from immunoSEQ multiplex PCR, and its TCRdb copy is limited to in-frame clones, with some not included. The table has some 92,000 clones, 65% to 85% seen once. V is TRBV6-4 and J is TRBJ1-2; 7 bases match TRBD1. The TCR sequence derives from a man under 40 in good health and CMV-seronegative. The source material was PBMCs. The CDR3 protein is CASSDSLRDSGYTF. For the CDR3, the DNA is TGTGCCAGCAGTGACTCGCTCAGGGACAGTGGCTACACCTTC.